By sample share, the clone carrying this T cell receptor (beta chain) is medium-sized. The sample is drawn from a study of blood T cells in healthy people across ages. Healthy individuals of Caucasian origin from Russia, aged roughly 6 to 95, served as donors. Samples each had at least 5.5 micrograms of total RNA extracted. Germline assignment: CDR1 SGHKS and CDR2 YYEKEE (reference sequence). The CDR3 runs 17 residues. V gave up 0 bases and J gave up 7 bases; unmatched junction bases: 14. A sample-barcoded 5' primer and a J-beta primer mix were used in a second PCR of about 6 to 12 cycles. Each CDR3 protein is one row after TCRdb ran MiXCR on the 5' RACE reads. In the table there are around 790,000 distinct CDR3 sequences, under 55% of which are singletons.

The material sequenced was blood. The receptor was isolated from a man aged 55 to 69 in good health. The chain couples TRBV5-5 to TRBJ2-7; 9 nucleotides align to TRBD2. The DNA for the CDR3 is TGTGCCAGCAGCTTGGAGGGGGCTAGCGGGGCTTTAAGAGAGCAGTACTTC. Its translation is CASSLEGASGALREQYF.